These 18 T cell receptor beta chains were sequenced from one sample in a study of human CD4 T cells and Enterobacteriaceae. Sequencing was performed with immunoSEQ multiplex PCR; in TCRdb, only in-frame clones are kept and a portion is missing. The sample has 27,000 or so clones; almost 85% are singletons. Sorting took every CD4+ cell except CD45RA+CCR7+CD95- naive cells, reaching over 98% purity. Sequenced: memory CD4+ T cells from blood. Every receptor here comes from a human donor in good health.

This chain links TRBV5-1 with TRBJ2-1; 7 bases fit TRBD2. V lost 4 bases and J lost 5; bases outside the gene matches: 6. The germline CDR1 and CDR2 sequences are SGHRS and YFSETQ. The CDR3 extends over 14 amino acids. DNA for the CDR3: TGCGCCAGCAGCGCGGGGGAGGTTGACAATGAGCAGTTCTTC. Protein sequence: CASSAGEVDNEQFF.

The CDR3 protein is CASSAQLEETQYF. DNA of the CDR3: TGCGCCAGCAGTGCCCAGTTAGAAGAGACCCAGTACTTC. This sequence joins TRBV10-1 and TRBJ2-5; D is uncertain. Trimming removed 4 bases at V and 3 bases at J, with 9 bases between. Germline loops: CDR1 WNHNN, CDR2 SYGVQD (reference sequence). There are 13 residues in the CDR3.

This clone was seen a handful of times. V is TRBV4-2 and J is TRBJ1-1; 7 nucleotides agree with TRBD1. After removal of 0 bases from V and 4 bases from J, the junction contained 11 bases not matched to a gene. Germline CDR1 reads LGHNA; CDR2 reads YNFKEQ. The CDR3 runs to 17 residues. CDR3 loop: CASSQDPGQFRGTEAFF. In DNA, the CDR3 is TGTGCCAGCAGCCAAGATCCGGGACAGTTCAGAGGCACTGAAGCTTTCTTT.

This chain connects TRBV9 to TRBJ1-2; D unresolved. V lost 4 bases and J lost 4, with 14 bases in between. Germline CDR1 and CDR2: SGDLS and YYNGEE. The CDR3 contains 14 residues. The CDR3 protein is CASSPRLTAYGYTF. CDR3 DNA: TGTGCCAGCAGCCCCCGACTGACGGCCTATGGCTACACCTTC.

The chain combines TRBV29-1 with TRBJ1-4; 7 bases are a match to TRBD1. With 8 bases clipped from V and 7 bases from J, the junction kept 10 bases outside the gene matches. CDR1 and CDR2 (germline): SQVTM, ANQGSEA. The CDR3 is 13 amino acids. CDR3 nucleotides: TGCAGCACTGAGGGGGCGCCGGGTGAAAAACTGTTTTTT. Translation: CSTEGAPGEKLFF.

This sequence joins TRBV6-4 and TRBJ2-3; perhaps TRBD2 as D (5 bases). The CDR3 runs 15 residues. Per the germline V gene, CDR1 is MRHNA and CDR2 is SNTAGT. Trimming pared 0 bases from V and 4 bases from J, leaving 11 bases between. The CDR3 DNA is TGTGCCAGCAGTGACTCGAGAGGAGGCGCAGATACGCAGTATTTT. Its translation is CASSDSRGGADTQYF.

A few counts support this clone. The genes are TRBV6-1 and TRBJ2-2, with 8 nucleotides matching TRBD1. Germline V gives CDR1 MNHNS, CDR2 SASEGT. The CDR3 sequence is 14 residues long. The V and J ends lost 6 bases and 5 bases, in that order; junction bases with no gene match: 5. CDR3 sequence (DNA): TGTGCCAGCAGCGGACAGGGATGGACCGGGGAGCTGTTTTTT. Translated, it gives CASSGQGWTGELFF.

This rearrangement joins TRBV7-9 to TRBJ2-3; D is undetermined. Deletions cut 5 bases from V and 3 bases from J, with 6 bases between. This CDR3 comprises 12 residues. Germline CDR1 reads SEHNR; CDR2 reads FQNEAQ (reference sequence). CDR3 in DNA: TGTGCCAGCAGCCCCGAGACAGATACGCAGTATTTT. It yields the protein CASSPETDTQYF. The full variable domain, in which reference TRBV7-9 and TRBJ2-3 provide the parts outside the CDR3, is DTGVSQNPRHKITKRGQNVTFRCDPISEHNRLYWYRQTLGQGPEFLTYFQNEAQLEKSRLLSDRFSAERPKGSFSTLEIQRTEQGDSAMYLCASSPETDTQYFGPGTRLTVL.

The chain couples TRBV7-9 to TRBJ1-1; D uncertain. The CDR3 has 15 amino acids. Per germline, CDR1 SEHNR and CDR2 FQNEAQ (reference sequence). Trimming took off 2 bases at V and 2 bases at J, with 12 bases between the two ends. In DNA form, the CDR3 reads TGTGCCAGCAGCTTACAAAGAGATGGTAACACTGAAGCTTTCTTT. Its protein is CASSLQRDGNTEAFF.

V and J are TRBV14 and TRBJ2-7, with D hard to call. The germline V and J ends were trimmed by 2 bases and 6 bases, with 8 bases remaining between them. The CDR3 length is 12 residues. Germline-derived CDR1 and CDR2 are SGHDN and FVKESK. CDR3 sequence: CASSQNLGEQYF. CDR3 coding DNA: TGTGCCAGCAGCCAAAACCTGGGCGAGCAGTACTTC.

V usage is TRBV28 and J usage is TRBJ2-1, with 9 bases aligning to TRBD1. CDR1 is MDHEN and CDR2 is SYDVKM in the germline V gene. The ends lost 7 bases at V and 0 bases at J; junction bases unmatched: 19. The CDR3 has 20 amino acids. The chain's CDR3 is CASKHYPTGGPSSSYNEQFF. CDR3 in DNA: TGTGCCAGCAAACATTACCCGACAGGGGGACCGTCAAGCTCCTACAATGAGCAGTTCTTC.

The chain recombines TRBV6-1 with TRBJ1-4, with D perhaps TRBD1 (5 bases). V dropped 0 bases and J dropped 8 bases, with 16 bases sitting between them. Germline V gene lookup returns CDR1 MNHNS and CDR2 SASEGT. The CDR3 has 16 amino acids. CDR3: CASSEAGTGGWEKLFF. CDR3 DNA sequence: TGTGCCAGCAGTGAAGCCGGAACCGGGGGTTGGGAAAAACTGTTTTTT.

Only one count was recorded for this clone. This chain uses TRBV9 with TRBJ1-3; D unclear. CDR3 length: 17 amino acids. Germline CDR1 and CDR2: SGDLS and YYNGEE. Deletions cut 0 bases from V and 4 bases from J, with 17 bases between. In DNA, the CDR3 is TGTGCCAGCAGCGTAGAGGTACGAGGGTCGTCCGGAAACACCATATATTTT. This codes for CASSVEVRGSSGNTIYF.

In its sample, this clone was seen a few times. CDR3 in DNA: TGCGCCAGCAGCTTGATGGCACCAAGGCGAAGCAATGAGCAGTTCTTC. Translating gives CASSLMAPRRSNEQFF. The V call is TRBV5-1, the J call TRBJ2-1, with D uncertain. Germline loops: CDR1 SGHRS, CDR2 YFSETQ. Deletions cut 1 base from V and 6 bases from J, with 17 bases between. The CDR3 has 16 amino acids. The variable domain in full, with the rest retrieved from reference TRBV5-1 and TRBJ2-1, is KAGVTQTPRYLIKTRGQQVTLSCSPISGHRSVSWYQQTPGQGLQFLFEYFSETQRNKGNFPGRFSGRQFSNSRSEMNVSTLELGDSALYLCASSLMAPRRSNEQFFGPGTRLTVL.

This clone was counted a single time. This chain joins TRBV6-5 and TRBJ2-7, with TRBD1 identical over 11 bases. The CDR3 extends over 14 amino acids. The V gene end was trimmed by 7 bases and the J gene end by 0 bases; junction bases not matched to a gene: 2. The V gene's germline CDR1 is MNHEY and CDR2 SVGAGI. The CDR3 bases are TGTGCCAGCAAGGGGACAGGGGGCTCCTACGAGCAGTACTTC. Protein sequence: CASKGTGGSYEQYF.

This clone was recorded only once. The rearrangement links TRBV10-2 to TRBJ1-5; D ambiguous. Per the germline V gene, CDR1 is WSHSY and CDR2 is SAAADI. The V end was cut by 9 bases, the J end by 10 bases, with 22 bases between. The CDR3 runs to 14 residues. The CDR3 nucleotides are TGCGCCAGTTCCGAAGAGGACCTCCACCATCCCCAGCATTTT. Its protein is CASSEEDLHHPQHF.

The sample holds a few counts of this clone. V gene TRBV5-8 combines with J gene TRBJ1-5; no firm D call. V shed 1 base and J shed 11 bases, with 22 bases lying between them. The germline gives CDR1 SGHTS, CDR2 YDEGEE. This CDR3 has 16 amino acids. CDR3 sequence (DNA): TGTGCCAGCAGCTTGTATCAGAATACTTACCCATCTACCCAGCATTTT. This sequence encodes CASSLYQNTYPSTQHF.

The chain carries TRBV7-9 and TRBJ2-7, with 7 nucleotides matching TRBD2. V was clipped by 5 bases and J by 2 bases; unmatched bases: 6. Per the germline V gene, CDR1 is SEHNR and CDR2 is FQNEAQ (reference sequence). The CDR3 loop spans 14 amino acids. DNA for the CDR3: TGTGCCAGCAGCCTCGCGGGGGATGCCTACGAGCAGTACTTC. Its translation is CASSLAGDAYEQYF.